The T cell receptor beta chain under discussion was sequenced for a study of T-cell reconstitution after alpha-beta-depleted transplantation in children. Ten or more counts support this clonotype. The CDR3 spans 13 residues. V lost 3 bases and J lost 5, with 10 bases in between. A TCRbeta library incorporating unique molecular identifiers was prepared. A single record per CDR3 protein comes from TCRdb applying MiXCR to the PCR reads. The data contain some 490,000 distinct CDR3 sequences, around 13% of them singletons. This sample comprised PBMCs from the stem cell graft donor, obtained from the stem cell graft. The rearrangement joins TRBV12-3 or TRBV12-4 to TRBJ1-1, with D perhaps matching TRBD1 (5 bases). The clonotype was recovered from a human donor who donated a stem cell graft to a child with combined immunodeficiency. The CDR3 protein is CASSFARATEAFF. The CDR3 nucleotides read TGTGCCAGCAGTTTCGCCAGGGCTACTGAAGCTTTCTTT.